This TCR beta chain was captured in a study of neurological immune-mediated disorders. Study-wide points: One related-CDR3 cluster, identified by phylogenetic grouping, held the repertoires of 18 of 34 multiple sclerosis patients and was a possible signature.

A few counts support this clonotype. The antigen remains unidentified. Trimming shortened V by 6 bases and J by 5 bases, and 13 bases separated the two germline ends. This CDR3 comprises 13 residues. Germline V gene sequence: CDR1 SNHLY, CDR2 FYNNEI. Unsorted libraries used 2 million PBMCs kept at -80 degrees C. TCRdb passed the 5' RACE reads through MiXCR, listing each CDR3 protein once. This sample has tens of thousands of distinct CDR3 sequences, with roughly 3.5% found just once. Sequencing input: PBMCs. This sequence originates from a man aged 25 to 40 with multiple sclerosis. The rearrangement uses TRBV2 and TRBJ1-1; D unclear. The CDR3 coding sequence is TGTGCCAGCAGAGAGGAAAGGGAAACTGAAGCTTTCTTT. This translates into CASREERETEAFF.